The 25 T cell receptor beta chains in this list originate from one sample, sequenced in a study of a mutant IDH1 vaccine in newly diagnosed glioma. As to time point: week 23, last vaccination. A single vaccine dose contained 300 ug of mutant IDH1 20-mer peptide, and topical imiquimod was used with it. No antigens are known for them. Here immunoSEQ multiplex PCR was the method, and the copy in TCRdb shows in-frame clones only, minus some. The sample shows roughly 43,000 clones, around 74% of them seen only once. The sample in question was PBMCs, obtained from a glioma patient whose treatment included an IDH1 peptide vaccine. These receptors all come from a middle-aged man with glioma.

This clone has a handful of counts. The gene calls are TRBV5-1 and TRBJ2-2; 7 bases align to TRBD1. Trimming cost V 4 bases and J 4 bases; bases outside gene matches: 4. The CDR3 consists of 14 residues. Germline V gives CDR1 SGHRS, CDR2 YFSETQ. The CDR3 protein is CASSLRQGTGELFF. The CDR3 nucleotides are TGCGCCAGCAGCCTACGACAGGGCACCGGGGAGCTGTTTTTT.

CDR3 loop: CASSWTGGRNNSPLHF. CDR3 coding DNA: TGTGCCAGCAGTTGGACAGGGGGAAGGAATAATTCACCCCTCCACTTT. The chain carries TRBV6-6 and TRBJ1-6, with TRBD1 matching 10 bases. This CDR3 is built from 16 residues. Germline V gene sequence: CDR1 MNHNY, CDR2 SVGAGI (reference sequence). The ends lost 4 bases at V and 5 bases at J; junction bases unmatched: 5.

The chain links TRBV19 to TRBJ2-7; tentative D call: TRBD2 (6 bases). V dropped 6 bases and J dropped 6 bases, with 15 bases sitting between them. This CDR3 has 13 amino acids. Per the germline V gene, CDR1 is LNHDA and CDR2 is SQIVND (reference sequence). The CDR3: CASSLGLLGEQYF. CDR3 coding DNA: TGTGCCAGTAGCCTGGGACTTCTGGGCGAGCAGTACTTC.

The J gene is TRBJ2-5, the V gene TRBV11-3; D possibly corresponds to TRBD2 (6 bases). Looked up from germline, CDR1 is SGHNT and CDR2 is YENEEA. The CDR3 sequence is 15 residues long. Trimming removed 4 bases from V and 5 bases from J, with 17 bases in between. CDR3 coding DNA: TGTGCCAGCAGCTCCAGTTCGGGGGTTGGGGAGACCCAGTACTTC. Amino acids: CASSSSSGVGETQYF.

This clone is a singleton in its sample. The chain employs TRBV7-9 and TRBJ1-4; D remains unclear. CDR3 length equals 15 residues. From germline, CDR1 is SEHNR and CDR2 FQNEAQ (reference sequence). V was clipped by 3 bases and J by 0 bases, with 8 bases between them. The CDR3 here is CASSFPSTTNEKLFF. CDR3 DNA: TGTGCCAGCAGCTTCCCCAGCACAACTAATGAAAAACTGTTTTTT. Full variable domain (outside the CDR3, taken from reference TRBV7-9 and TRBJ1-4): DTGVSQNPRHKITKRGQNVTFRCDPISEHNRLYWYRQTLGQGPEFLTYFQNEAQLEKSRLLSDRFSAERPKGSFSTLEIQRTEQGDSAMYLCASSFPSTTNEKLFFGSGTQLSVL.

This clone appeared a few times. The chain employs TRBV5-1 and TRBJ1-1, with TRBD1 matching 8 bases. The CDR3 extends over 15 amino acids. With V trimmed by 8 bases and J by 0 bases, 9 bases remained unmatched. From germline, CDR1 is SGHRS and CDR2 YFSETQ. The CDR3 sequence is CASSGQGMMNTEAFF. As DNA, the CDR3 is TGCGCCAGTAGTGGACAGGGAATGATGAACACTGAAGCTTTCTTT.

The chain has TRBV15 and TRBJ1-2; possible D gene TRBD1, 5 bases. The germline V gene has CDR1 LNHNV and CDR2 YYDKDF (reference sequence). The CDR3 loop spans 16 amino acids. Trimming shortened V by 1 base and J by 8 bases, and 20 bases separated the two germline ends. For the CDR3, the DNA is TGTGCCACCAGCAGAGCTTATTTGGCAGGGATTACAGGCTACACCTTC. This sequence encodes CATSRAYLAGITGYTF.

The table lists this clone with a few counts. The CDR3 is CSVDNPGGASTEAFF. In DNA form, the CDR3 reads TGCAGCGTTGACAATCCCGGGGGCGCCTCCACTGAAGCTTTCTTT. The V gene is TRBV29-1, the J gene TRBJ1-1, with TRBD1 as a possible D gene (6 bases). Germline V CDR1 and CDR2: SQVTM, ANQGSEA. This CDR3 has 15 amino acids. Trimming took 3 bases from V and 4 from J, leaving 18 bases between them.

The chain has TRBV2 and TRBJ1-1; TRBD1 is a possible D gene (5 bases). Deletions cut 9 bases from V and 3 bases from J, with 17 bases between. The germline V gene encodes CDR1 SNHLY and CDR2 FYNNEI. The CDR3 consists of 14 residues. The DNA for the CDR3 is TGTGCCAGTGGCGTCGGGGGGGTCGACACTGAAGCTTTCTTT. Amino acid sequence: CASGVGGVDTEAFF. Filled out from reference TRBV2 and TRBJ1-1, the complete variable domain reads EPEVTQTPSHQVTQMGQEVILRCVPISNHLYFYWYRQILGQKVEFLVSFYNNEISEKSEIFDDQFSVERPDGSNFTLKIRSTKLEDSAMYFCASGVGGVDTEAFFGQGTRLTVV.

The chain recombines TRBV5-1 with TRBJ1-2; D not certain. CDR1 SGHRS and CDR2 YFSETQ come from the germline V gene. CDR3 size: 13 residues. V was trimmed by 7 bases and J by 1 base, leaving 11 bases between them. The CDR3 loop is CASRMDGNYGYTF. CDR3 DNA sequence: TGCGCCAGCCGAATGGACGGTAACTATGGCTACACCTTC. Complete variable domain (other parts from reference TRBV5-1 and TRBJ1-2): KAGVTQTPRYLIKTRGQQVTLSCSPISGHRSVSWYQQTPGQGLQFLFEYFSETQRNKGNFPGRFSGRQFSNSRSEMNVSTLELGDSALYLCASRMDGNYGYTFGSGTRLTVV.

The chain joins TRBV4-3 to TRBJ2-7; the D is unclear. V lost 0 bases to trimming and J lost 4 bases, with 7 bases between them. The CDR3 spans 13 residues. The germline CDR1 and CDR2 sequences are LGHNA and YSLEER. The CDR3 sequence: CASSQDLAYEQYF. The CDR3 region has the DNA TGCGCCAGCAGCCAAGATTTGGCTTACGAGCAGTACTTC.

This chain connects TRBV30 to TRBJ1-1; 8 bases align to TRBD1. This CDR3 is 16 amino acids long. V shed 1 base and J 0 bases; nucleotides not matched to a gene: 7. Looked up from germline, CDR1 is GTSNPN and CDR2 is SVGIG (reference sequence). The CDR3 spells CAWSATPTGVNTEAFF. DNA for the CDR3: TGTGCCTGGAGTGCCACTCCGACAGGGGTGAACACTGAAGCTTTCTTT.

This clone has only a few counts. The CDR3 region is CAIGGTIGKVSGNTEAFF. The CDR3 nucleotides read TGTGCCATCGGGGGCACCATCGGAAAGGTCTCTGGGAACACTGAAGCTTTCTTT. This chain connects TRBV10-3 to TRBJ1-1, with a tentative D call TRBD1 (6 bases). The germline V and J ends were trimmed by 8 bases and 1 base, with 26 bases remaining between them. This CDR3 contains 18 residues. Germline V lookup: CDR1 ENHRY, CDR2 SYGVKD.

CDR3 in DNA: TGTGCCAGCTCACCGAGGGACAGTGCAACTAATGAAAAACTGTTTTTT. Its translation is CASSPRDSATNEKLFF. The chain joins TRBV18 to TRBJ1-4; TRBD1 aligns across 7 bases. Germline V lookup: CDR1 KGHSH, CDR2 LQKENI. The CDR3 runs 16 residues. The junction had 4 bases not matched to a gene; V was cut back by 3 bases and J by 0 bases.

The chain couples TRBV13 to TRBJ2-7; D unresolved. V was pared by 1 base and J by 2 bases, with 3 bases between. This CDR3 has 12 amino acids. Germline V CDR1 and CDR2: PRHDT, FYEKMQ (reference sequence). This CDR3 is CASSLATYEQYF. CDR3 DNA sequence: TGTGCCAGCAGCTTAGCTACCTACGAGCAGTACTTC.

The chain uses TRBV7-2 and TRBJ2-7; TRBD1 is a possible D gene (7 bases). The germline V gene has CDR1 SGHTA and CDR2 FQGNSA. The CDR3 is 13 residues long. The V end lost 5 bases, the J end lost 4 bases, and 12 bases lay between the germline ends. CDR3 coding DNA: TGTGCCAGCAGCCCGCAGGGGGGTTACGAGCAGTACTTC. Its protein is CASSPQGGYEQYF.

This sequence joins TRBV2 and TRBJ2-6; no clear D gene. Germline-derived CDR1 and CDR2 are SNHLY and FYNNEI. Between the trimmed V and J ends, which lost 3 bases and 1 base, there was a span of 25 bases. This CDR3 comprises 21 residues. CDR3 sequence reads: CASSESRWVRGYHSGANVLTF. In DNA form, the CDR3 reads TGTGCCAGCAGTGAGAGTAGGTGGGTCAGAGGTTATCATTCTGGGGCCAACGTCCTGACTTTC.

This CDR3 is CSATNGGRTEAFF. CDR3 nucleotides: TGCAGCGCCACGAACGGGGGTCGCACTGAAGCTTTCTTT. The V gene is TRBV29-1, the J gene TRBJ1-1; a possible D gene is TRBD1 (5 bases). CDR1 SQVTM and CDR2 ANQGSEA come from the germline V gene. CDR3 length: 13 amino acids. Trimming left V 7 bases short and J 4 bases short, with 16 bases between.

This clone was observed a handful of times. The genes are TRBV4-3 and TRBJ1-4; possibly TRBD1 for D (5 bases). Looked up from germline, CDR1 is LGHNA and CDR2 is YSLEER. V lost 2 bases, J lost 5 bases, and 12 bases lay in between. The CDR3 is 15 residues long. CDR3 coding DNA: TGCGCCAGCAGCCAAACCTCGACAGAGAATGAAAAACTGTTTTTT. Protein product: CASSQTSTENEKLFF.

This sequence joins TRBV30 and TRBJ1-1; D is ambiguous. V was trimmed by 2 bases and J by 1 base, leaving 8 bases between them. The CDR3 is made up of 13 amino acids. The germline gives CDR1 GTSNPN, CDR2 SVGIG (reference sequence). The CDR3 here is CAWSRNGNTEAFF. As DNA, the CDR3 is TGTGCCTGGAGTCGAAACGGGAACACTGAAGCTTTCTTT.

This clone came up a few times. V gene TRBV5-1 combines with J gene TRBJ2-7; D tentatively fits TRBD1 or TRBD2 (5 bases each). V gave up 2 bases and J gave up 2 bases, with 11 bases separating them. Germline assignment: CDR1 SGHRS and CDR2 YFSETQ. The length of the CDR3 is 14 residues. The CDR3 DNA reads as TGCGCCAGCAGCTTTAGGGACGGAACCTACGAGCAGTACTTC. Translation: CASSFRDGTYEQYF.

A few counts support this clone. The genes are TRBV5-4 and TRBJ2-7; D is uncertain. The V and J ends lost 4 bases and 3 bases respectively, with 11 bases between them. Germline V lookup: CDR1 SGHNT, CDR2 YYREEE (reference sequence). There are 13 residues in the CDR3. CDR3 in DNA: TGTGCCAGCAGCCTCTGGACGGTCTACGAGCAGTACTTC. Translated, it gives CASSLWTVYEQYF.

This clone was seen only once. The sample holds other DNA sequences that translate to the same CDR3. The V call is TRBV7-2, the J call TRBJ1-3, with unresolved D. V was shortened by 4 bases and J by 4 bases, with 8 bases between the two germline ends. This CDR3 is 13 amino acids long. In germline, CDR1 is SGHTA, CDR2 FQGNSA. The CDR3 spells CASSYNSGNTIYF. In DNA form, the CDR3 reads TGTGCCAGCAGCTACAACTCGGGAAACACCATATATTTT.

The chain uses TRBV10-3 and TRBJ1-2; no clear D gene. Germline CDR1 and CDR2: ENHRY and SYGVKD. This CDR3 region has 14 residues. The V gene lost 3 bases and the J gene lost 3 bases, with 11 bases spanning the gap. The CDR3 DNA sequence: TGTGCCATCAGTGACTCCGAGGAGGACTATGGCTACACCTTC. Translation gives CAISDSEEDYGYTF.

This clone occurred many times. The chain joins TRBV6-5 to TRBJ1-6, with D tentatively TRBD1 (6 bases). Trimming took 2 bases from V and 6 from J, leaving 11 bases between them. Germline V gives CDR1 MNHEY, CDR2 SVGAGI. CDR3 length: 15 residues. The CDR3 region is CASSYRQDFNSPLHF. CDR3 DNA: TGTGCCAGCAGTTACCGACAGGACTTTAATTCACCCCTCCACTTT.